Sequencing of this T cell receptor beta chain was carried out in a study of blood T cells in healthy people across ages. Points from the study as a whole: Diversity figures derived from one million T cells were judged to underestimate the true value. A roughly linear fall in TCR beta diversity per million T cells was seen with increasing age.

About this clonotype: Its antigen is as yet unknown.

Using a J-beta primer mix together with a sample-barcoded 5' primer, a second PCR was run for about 6 to 12 cycles. From the 5' RACE reads, TCRdb called clonotypes with MiXCR, one entry per CDR3 protein. Of approximately 800,000 distinct CDR3 sequences listed, approximately 55% are singletons. Peripheral blood from each donor was collected in a volume of approximately 9.5 milliliters. Germline lookup yields CDR1 SNHLY and CDR2 FYNNEI. The CDR3 is 14 residues long. Trimming cost V 6 bases and J 7 bases, with 16 bases left between them. The J gene is TRBJ2-4, the V gene TRBV2, with D maybe TRBD2 (5 bases). The clonotype was recovered from an elderly man in good health. The specimen was blood. This CDR3 reads CASRLGLGKNIQYF. The CDR3 DNA sequence: TGTGCCAGCAGGCTAGGACTGGGGAAGAACATTCAGTACTTC.